This TCR beta chain was recovered during a study of blood T cell repertoires in COVID-19. Study-level background: Material from acute and convalescent COVID-19 was sourced from the United States, Italy and Spain. Nucleic acid was either cDNA or gDNA, and it came from T cells, B-cell-depleted T cells, or PBMCs.

Seattle cases were enrolled at active infection and followed longitudinally. Germline lookup yields CDR1 MNHEY and CDR2 SVGAGI. Trimming removed 6 bases from V and 4 bases from J, with 16 bases in between. This CDR3 has 15 amino acids. In the study's own analysis: Cell counts per sample came from amplifying reference gene primers. Produced via immunoSEQ multiplex PCR; TCRdb's table is partial and in-frame only. V and J calls and clone size are as listed in that table; D and trimming were resolved from the DNA. Among 300,000 to 400,000 clones listed, around 87% were seen once. The TCR originated in a woman aged 50 to 65 with COVID-19, enrolled during active disease. The sequencing input was peripheral blood. The gene calls are TRBV6-5 and TRBJ1-5; a weak D match, TRBD1 (5 bases). CDR3: CASRKEGLTNQPQHF. The CDR3 DNA reads TGTGCCAGCAGGAAGGAGGGACTGACAAATCAGCCCCAGCATTTT.